This T cell receptor (beta chain) is from a study of PD-1 blockade in classical Hodgkin lymphoma. The repertoire was sequenced with immunoSEQ multiplex PCR; TCRdb's copy has only in-frame clones and lacks some. This table has roughly 50,000 clones, 90% appearing once. Time point described: cycle 4 day 1 (C4D1), after more than 5 weeks of nivolumab. The patients all showed relapse after autologous stem cell transplantation, while their brentuximab vedotin exposure varied. CDR3 length equals 18 residues. The germline gives CDR1 SGHDT, CDR2 YYEEEE. Trimming took off 2 bases at V and 2 bases at J, with 19 bases between the two ends.

The sequencing here drew on peripheral blood mononuclear cells (PBMCs), taken before the fourth cycle of nivolumab. The chain combines TRBV5-6 with TRBJ2-2, with D tentatively TRBD1 (6 bases). The sequence derives from a human donor with classical Hodgkin lymphoma. The CDR3, as DNA: TGTGCCAGCAGCTTAGAGGGGGTGTCCTCACCCAACACCGGGGAGCTGTTTTTT. This translates into CASSLEGVSSPNTGELFF.